The subject of this entry is one TCR beta chain. Its antigen is not known. This sample is part of a study of T cell repertoires in cytomegalovirus infection. Study-wide background: Based on public TCR beta signatures, there were indications of CMV infection and of a matching HLA type. Study-level points and caveats: There were carriers of CMV plus the relevant HLA, and cumulative public TCR beta family frequency identified them. Dominating the ex vivo response were TCR beta clonotypes that were CMV-specific and HLA-C-restricted.

CDR1 and CDR2 from the germline V gene are SGHTA and FQGNSA. The V end was cut by 1 base, the J end by 1 base, with 2 bases between. This CDR3 has 13 residues. MiXCR, run by TCRdb on the reads, gives a single entry per CDR3 protein. The sample has 450,000 to 600,000 distinct CDR3 sequences, around 30% seen once. The chain employs TRBV7-2 and TRBJ2-1; D call uncertain. The TCR originated in a human donor in good health (CMV status not recorded). Some clones in this sample may be carry-over from other donors' samples. Sequences were derived from cultured PBMCs, sampled from culture after CMV antigen stimulation. CDR3 sequence: CTSSLDSYNEQFF. CDR3 sequence (DNA): TGTACCAGCAGCTTAGATTCCTACAATGAGCAGTTCTTC.